This TCR beta chain was sequenced during a study of CD8 T cells in Susac syndrome. Purification of the CD8+ and CD4+ T cells relied on negative isolation, and TEMRA cells underwent FACS enrichment. The germline V gene encodes CDR1 MDHEN and CDR2 SYDVKM. This CDR3 region has 15 residues. V was pared by 8 bases and J by 7 bases, with 23 bases between. RNA amounts of roughly 0.45 to 1 ug underwent reverse transcription with random hexamers. With immunoSEQ multiplex PCR, TCR beta CDR3 was amplified across 54 Vbeta and 13 Jbeta. TCRdb fed the immunoSEQ multiplex PCR reads into MiXCR, producing one record per CDR3 protein. The sample gives about 280,000 distinct CDR3 sequences, around 83% of which show up once; approximately 0.11% is in the top ten.

The receptor was isolated from a human donor with multiple sclerosis. The chain employs TRBV28 and TRBJ2-5, with TRBD1 as a possible D gene (5 bases). Sequences were obtained from CD8+ T cells from PBMCs. The CDR3 here is CASGRQLREKRTQYF. The CDR3 nucleotides are TGTGCCAGCGGCCGACAGTTAAGAGAAAAACGGACCCAGTACTTC.